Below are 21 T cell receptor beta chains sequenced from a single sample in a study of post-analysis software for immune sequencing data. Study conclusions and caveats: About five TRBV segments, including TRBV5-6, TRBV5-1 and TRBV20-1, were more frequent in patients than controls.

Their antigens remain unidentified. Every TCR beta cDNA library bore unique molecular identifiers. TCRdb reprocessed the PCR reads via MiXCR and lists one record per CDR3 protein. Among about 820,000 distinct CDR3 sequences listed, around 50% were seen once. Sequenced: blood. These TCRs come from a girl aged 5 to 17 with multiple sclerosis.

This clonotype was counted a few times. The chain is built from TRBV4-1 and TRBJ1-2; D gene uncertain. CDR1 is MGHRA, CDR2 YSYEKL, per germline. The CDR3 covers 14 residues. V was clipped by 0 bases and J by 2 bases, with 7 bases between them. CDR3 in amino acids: CASSQDRVNYGYTF. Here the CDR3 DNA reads TGCGCCAGCAGCCAAGATAGGGTCAACTATGGCTACACCTTC.

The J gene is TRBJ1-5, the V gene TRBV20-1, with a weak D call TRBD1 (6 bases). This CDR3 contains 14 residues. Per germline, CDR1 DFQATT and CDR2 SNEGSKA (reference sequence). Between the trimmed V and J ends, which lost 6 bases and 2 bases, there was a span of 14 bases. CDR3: CSALGRGGNQPQHF. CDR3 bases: TGCAGTGCCCTTGGCAGGGGTGGCAATCAGCCCCAGCATTTT.

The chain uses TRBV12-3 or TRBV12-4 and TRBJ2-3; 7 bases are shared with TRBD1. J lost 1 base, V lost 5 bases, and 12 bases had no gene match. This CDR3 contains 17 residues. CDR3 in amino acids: CASSGGDRATGTDTQYF. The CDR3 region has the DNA TGTGCCAGCAGTGGGGGTGACAGGGCCACCGGCACAGATACGCAGTATTTT.

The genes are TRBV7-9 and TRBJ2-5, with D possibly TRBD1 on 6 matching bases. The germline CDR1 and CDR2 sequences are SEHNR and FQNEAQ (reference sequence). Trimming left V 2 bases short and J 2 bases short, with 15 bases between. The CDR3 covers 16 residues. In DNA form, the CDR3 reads TGTGCCAGCAGCTTAATAGGCACAGGGCGGCAAGAGACCCAGTACTTC. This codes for CASSLIGTGRQETQYF.

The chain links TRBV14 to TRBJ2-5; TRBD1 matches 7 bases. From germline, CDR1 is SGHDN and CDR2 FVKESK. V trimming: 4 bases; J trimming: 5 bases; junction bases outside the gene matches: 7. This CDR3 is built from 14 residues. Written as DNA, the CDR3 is TGTGCCAGCAGCCTGACAGGGTTGGAGGAGACCCAGTACTTC. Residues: CASSLTGLEETQYF.

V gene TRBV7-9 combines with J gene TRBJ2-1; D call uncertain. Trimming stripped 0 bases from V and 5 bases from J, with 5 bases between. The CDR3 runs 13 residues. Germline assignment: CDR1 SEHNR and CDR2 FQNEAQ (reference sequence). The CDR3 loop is CASSLASDNEQFF. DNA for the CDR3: TGTGCCAGCAGCTTAGCGTCCGACAATGAGCAGTTCTTC.

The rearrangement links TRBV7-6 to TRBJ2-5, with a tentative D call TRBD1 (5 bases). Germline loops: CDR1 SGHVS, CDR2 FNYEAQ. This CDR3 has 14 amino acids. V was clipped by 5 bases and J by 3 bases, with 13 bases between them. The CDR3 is CASSLSGYKETQYF. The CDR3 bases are TGTGCCAGCAGCCTATCAGGGTACAAAGAGACCCAGTACTTC.

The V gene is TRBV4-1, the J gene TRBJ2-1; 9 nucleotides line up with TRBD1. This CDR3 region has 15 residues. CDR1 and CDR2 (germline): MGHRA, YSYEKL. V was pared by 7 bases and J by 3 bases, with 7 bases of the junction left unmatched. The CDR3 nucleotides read TGCGCCAGCAAGCCCGGACAGGGGAGCTACAATGAGCAGTTCTTC. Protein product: CASKPGQGSYNEQFF.

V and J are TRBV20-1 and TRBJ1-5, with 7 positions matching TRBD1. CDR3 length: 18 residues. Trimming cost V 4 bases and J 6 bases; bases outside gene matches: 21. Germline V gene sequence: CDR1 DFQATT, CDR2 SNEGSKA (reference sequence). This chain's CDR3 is CSAIQTTGTGRGLQPQHF. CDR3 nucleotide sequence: TGCAGTGCTATTCAAACTACAGGCACCGGGAGGGGGCTTCAGCCCCAGCATTTT.

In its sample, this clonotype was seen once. For the CDR3, the DNA is TGTGCCAGCAGCTGCGCCCAGGGGGTAGTAAACACTGAAGCTTTCTTT. This encodes CASSCAQGVVNTEAFF. The V and J genes are TRBV9 and TRBJ1-1; 7 bases match TRBD1. J gave up 2 bases and V 4 bases, and 11 bases lay outside the gene matches. The CDR3 totals 16 residues. Germline lookup yields CDR1 SGDLS and CDR2 YYNGEE.

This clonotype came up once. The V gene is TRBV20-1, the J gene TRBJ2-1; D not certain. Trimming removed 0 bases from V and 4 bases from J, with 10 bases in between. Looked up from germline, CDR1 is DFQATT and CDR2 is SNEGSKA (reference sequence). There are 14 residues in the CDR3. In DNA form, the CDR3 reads TGCAGTGCTAGAGATTTCGTCGTATACAATGAGCAGTTCTTC. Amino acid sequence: CSARDFVVYNEQFF.

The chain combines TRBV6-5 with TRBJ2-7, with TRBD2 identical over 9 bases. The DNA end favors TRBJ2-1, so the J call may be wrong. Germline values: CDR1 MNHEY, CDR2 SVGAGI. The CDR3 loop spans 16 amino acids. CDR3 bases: TGTGCCAGCAGTTACTCGCCGGGACTAGCATTTTACGAGCAGTTCTTC. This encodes CASSYSPGLAFYEQFF.

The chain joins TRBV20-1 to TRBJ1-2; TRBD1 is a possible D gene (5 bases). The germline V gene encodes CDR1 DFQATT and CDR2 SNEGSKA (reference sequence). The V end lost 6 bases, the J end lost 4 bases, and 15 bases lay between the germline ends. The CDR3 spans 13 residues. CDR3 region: CSAVWPQGYGYTF. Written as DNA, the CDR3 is TGCAGTGCGGTCTGGCCCCAGGGCTATGGCTACACCTTC.

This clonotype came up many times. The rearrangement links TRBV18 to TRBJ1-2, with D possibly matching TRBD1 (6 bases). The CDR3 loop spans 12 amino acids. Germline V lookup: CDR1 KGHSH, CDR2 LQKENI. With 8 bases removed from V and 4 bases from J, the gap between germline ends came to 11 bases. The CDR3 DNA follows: TGTGCCAGCAGTCCGGACAGCTATGGCTACACCTTC. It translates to CASSPDSYGYTF.

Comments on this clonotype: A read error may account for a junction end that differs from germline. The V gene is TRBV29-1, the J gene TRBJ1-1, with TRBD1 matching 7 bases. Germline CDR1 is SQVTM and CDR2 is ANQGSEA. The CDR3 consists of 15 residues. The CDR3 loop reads CSSGTRTGLNTEAFF. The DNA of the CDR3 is TGCAGCTCCGGCACCCGGACAGGCCTGAATACTGAAGCTTTCTTT.

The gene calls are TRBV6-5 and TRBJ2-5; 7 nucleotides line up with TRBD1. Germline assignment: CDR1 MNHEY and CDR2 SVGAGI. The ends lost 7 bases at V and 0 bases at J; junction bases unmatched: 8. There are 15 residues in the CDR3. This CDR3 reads CASNQGVTYQETQYF. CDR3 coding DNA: TGTGCCAGCAACCAGGGGGTGACGTACCAAGAGACCCAGTACTTC.

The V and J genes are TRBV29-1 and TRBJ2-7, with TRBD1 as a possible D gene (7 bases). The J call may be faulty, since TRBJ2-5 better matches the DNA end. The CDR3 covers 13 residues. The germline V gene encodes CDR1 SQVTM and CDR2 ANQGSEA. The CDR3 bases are TGCAGCGTTGAAGTCAGGGGGGAGGAGACCCAGTACTTC. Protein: CSVEVRGEETQYF.

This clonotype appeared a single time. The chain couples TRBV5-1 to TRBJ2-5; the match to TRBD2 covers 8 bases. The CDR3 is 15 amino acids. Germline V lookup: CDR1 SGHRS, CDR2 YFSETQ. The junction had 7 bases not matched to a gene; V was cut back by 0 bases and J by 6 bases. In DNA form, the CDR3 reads TGCGCCAGCAGCTTGGAGGTCGGGAGGGGGAAGACCCAGTACTTC. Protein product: CASSLEVGRGKTQYF.

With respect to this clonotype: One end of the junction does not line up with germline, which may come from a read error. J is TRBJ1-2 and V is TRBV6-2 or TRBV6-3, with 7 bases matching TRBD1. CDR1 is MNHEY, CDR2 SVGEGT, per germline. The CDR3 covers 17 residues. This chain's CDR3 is CASSYMPRGQRNYGYTF. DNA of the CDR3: TGTGCCAGCAGTTACATGCCCCGGGGACAGCGGAACTACGGCTACACCTTC.

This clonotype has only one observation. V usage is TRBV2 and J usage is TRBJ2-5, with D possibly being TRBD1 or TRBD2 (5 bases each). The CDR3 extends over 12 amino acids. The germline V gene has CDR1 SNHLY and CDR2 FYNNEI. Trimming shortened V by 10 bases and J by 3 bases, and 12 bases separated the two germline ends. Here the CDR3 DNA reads TGTGCCATCCGGGTGGGGGAAGAGACCCAGTACTTC. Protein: CAIRVGEETQYF.

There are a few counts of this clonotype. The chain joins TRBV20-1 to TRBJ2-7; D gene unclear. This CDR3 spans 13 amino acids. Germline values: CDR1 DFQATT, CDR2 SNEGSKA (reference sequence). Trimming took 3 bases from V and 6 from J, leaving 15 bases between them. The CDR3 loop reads CSASNRNVREQYF. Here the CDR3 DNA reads TGCAGTGCTAGCAACCGTAATGTCCGCGAGCAGTACTTC.